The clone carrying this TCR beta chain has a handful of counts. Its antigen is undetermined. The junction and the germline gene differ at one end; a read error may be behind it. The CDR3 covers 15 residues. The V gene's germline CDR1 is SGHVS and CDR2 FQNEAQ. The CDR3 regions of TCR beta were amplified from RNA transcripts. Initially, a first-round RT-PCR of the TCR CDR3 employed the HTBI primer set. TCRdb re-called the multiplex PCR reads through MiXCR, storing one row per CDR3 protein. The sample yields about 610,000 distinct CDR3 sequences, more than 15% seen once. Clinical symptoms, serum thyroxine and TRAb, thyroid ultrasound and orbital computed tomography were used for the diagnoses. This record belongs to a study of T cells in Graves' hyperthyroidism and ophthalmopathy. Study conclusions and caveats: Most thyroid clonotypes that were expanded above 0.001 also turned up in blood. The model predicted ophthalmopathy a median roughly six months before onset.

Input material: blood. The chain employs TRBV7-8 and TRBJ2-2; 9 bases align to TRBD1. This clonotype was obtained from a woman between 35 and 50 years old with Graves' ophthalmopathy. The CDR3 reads CANSPGTGRSGELFF. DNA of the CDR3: TGTGCCAACAGCCCCGGGACAGGGCGCTCCGGGGAGCTGTTTTTT.